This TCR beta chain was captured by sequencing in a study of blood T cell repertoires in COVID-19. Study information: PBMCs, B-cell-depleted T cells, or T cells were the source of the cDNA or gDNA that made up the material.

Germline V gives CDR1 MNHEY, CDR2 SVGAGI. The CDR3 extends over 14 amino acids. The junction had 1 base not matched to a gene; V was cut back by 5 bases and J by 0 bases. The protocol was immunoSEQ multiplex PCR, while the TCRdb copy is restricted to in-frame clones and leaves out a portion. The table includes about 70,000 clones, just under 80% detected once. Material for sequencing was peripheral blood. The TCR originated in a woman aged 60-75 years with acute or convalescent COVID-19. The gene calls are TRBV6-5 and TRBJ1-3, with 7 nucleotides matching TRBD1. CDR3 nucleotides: TGTGCCAGCAGTAGGGACAGCTCTGGAAACACCATATATTTT. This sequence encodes CASSRDSSGNTIYF.